This T cell receptor (beta chain) originates from a study of chemoradiotherapy in HPV16-positive cancers. Germline values: CDR1 MNHEY, CDR2 SVGAGI. CDR3 size: 15 residues. The V and J ends lost 4 bases and 5 bases, in that order; junction bases with no gene match: 8. Study-wide findings and caveats: Candidate HPV-specific clones and E7-related TCR motifs grew in tumor during treatment.

In the case of this clone: Antigen specificity is unknown.

Here immunoSEQ multiplex PCR was the method, and the copy in TCRdb shows in-frame clones only, minus some. The table includes several thousand clones, 85% to 95% detected once. The chain links TRBV6-5 to TRBJ1-2; TRBD1 matches at 9 bases. The biological material was taken from a patient who underwent chemoradiotherapy. This clonotype was sampled from a human donor with HPV-associated anogenital cancer. The CDR3 nucleotides read TGTGCCAGCAGTTCCTTTGGGACAGGGCCGTATGGCTACACCTTC. Its protein product is CASSSFGTGPYGYTF.